Here is one TCR beta chain with its context. What it recognizes is unknown. This entry belongs to a study of graft-versus-host responses after intestinal transplantation. Study at large: The study gave all recipients anti-thymocyte globulin induction, then tacrolimus and steroids for roughly 3 years.

This CDR3 spans 13 amino acids. Germline CDR1 and CDR2: MNHEY and SVGAGI. V was clipped by 6 bases and J by 9 bases, with 15 bases between them. This table comes from immunoSEQ multiplex PCR, and its TCRdb copy is limited to in-frame clones, with some not included. The sample yields around 97,000 clones, around nine tenths seen once. Study findings and constraints: Early post-transplant declines in HvG were associated with peak levels of circulating GvH clones.

Sequencing used unstimulated CD8+ T cells sorted from spleen or lymph node cells, obtained before intestinal transplant. The rearrangement uses TRBV6-5 and TRBJ2-1; D unclear. The TCR comes from a human donor who received an intestinal transplant. The CDR3 DNA sequence: TGTGCCAGCAGCCTCTCCCAGCACGCTGAGCAGTTCTTC. Amino acid sequence: CASSLSQHAEQFF.